The rows below give T cell receptor beta chains drawn from one sample of a study of T cell responses to AZD1222 COVID-19 vaccine. The table came from immunoSEQ multiplex PCR; TCRdb's copy has only in-frame clones and leaves some out. Altogether approximately 100,000 clones are present, nearly 90% being singletons, with the ten largest covering over 2%. This sample comprised peripheral blood, obtained 28 days after the second AZD1222 dose. The receptors shown here come from an adult who received the AZD1222 COVID-19 vaccine. Each CDR3 is given with its conserved first and last residue. The order of the fields is J gene, V gene, clone size, D gene, CDR3 DNA, CDR3 protein. The D gene is left open where the match is weak. Expanded clones get a size class; other rows say once, few or many, or leave the size out.

TRBJ1-1,TRBV28,NA,NA,TGTGCCAGCAGACTCGTCTACGGCACTGAAGCTTTCTTT,CASRLVYGTEAFF
TRBJ2-5,TRBV28,NA,NA,TGTGCCAGCAGTTTATGGGCAGGGCAGCAAGAGACCCAGTACTTC,CASSLWAGQQETQYF
TRBJ2-7,TRBV5-1,NA,TRBD1,TGCGCCAGCAGCTCCGGGACAGGGGGCGTTAACGAGCAGTACTTC,CASSSGTGGVNEQYF
TRBJ1-1,TRBV20-1,once,TRBD1,TGCAGTGCTAGTTCGGGACGCAGGGGGAAAGCTTTCTTT,CSASSGRRGKAFF
TRBJ2-7,TRBV5-5,NA,TRBD1,TGTGCCAGCAGCTACCGGGACAGGGCCTTTCCCTACGAGCAGTACTTC,CASSYRDRAFPYEQYF
TRBJ1-2,TRBV3-1/TRBV3-2,NA,NA,TGTGCCAGCAGCCCACTAGGGCCGCGGGGTGGCTATGGCTACACCTTC,CASSPLGPRGGYGYTF
TRBJ1-2,TRBV16,NA,NA,TGTGCCAGCAGCCAATCGACGCAGGGCCGGGTCTACACCTTC,CASSQSTQGRVYTF
TRBJ1-1,TRBV5-1,NA,NA,TGCGCCAGCAGCTTGATACAGCAGAACACTGAAGCTTTCTTT,CASSLIQQNTEAFF
TRBJ1-5,TRBV12-3/TRBV12-4,few,NA,TGTGCCAGCAACCCGGGACGCAATCAGCCCCAGCATTTT,CASNPGRNQPQHF
TRBJ2-2,TRBV7-9,NA,TRBD1,TGTGCCAGCAGCTTAGTCGGACAGGGAAGAGGGTCTACCGGGGAGCTGTTTTTT,CASSLVGQGRGSTGELFF
TRBJ2-3,TRBV4-2,NA,NA,TGTGCCAGCAGCCAAGGGCTTTCTAGCTCCGAGTGGTCCACAGATACGCAGTATTTT,CASSQGLSSSEWSTDTQYF
TRBJ2-5,TRBV18,few,NA,TGTGCCAGCTCACCGGACTGGACAGAACAAGAGACCCAGTACTTC,CASSPDWTEQETQYF
TRBJ1-1,TRBV28,NA,TRBD1,TGTGCCACCAGGCCGGGACAGGGGGCTTTGAACACTGAAGCTTTCTTT,CATRPGQGALNTEAFF
TRBJ2-3,TRBV18,once,NA,TGTGCCAGCTCCCAAAGACTAGGGGATACGCAGTATTTT,CASSQRLGDTQYF
TRBJ2-7,TRBV3-1/TRBV3-2,once,TRBD1,TGTGCCAGCAACAGCAGGGGGAGCACCTACGAGCAGTACTTC,CASNSRGSTYEQYF
TRBJ2-7,TRBV6-5,NA,NA,TGTGCCAGCACGAGGATCCCCAGGCACTCCTACGAGCAGTACTTC,CASTRIPRHSYEQYF
TRBJ1-3,TRBV9,NA,NA,TGTGCCAGCAGCGTAGCATGGGACGGGGGAAACACCATATATTTT,CASSVAWDGGNTIYF
TRBJ2-3,TRBV6-6,NA,NA,TGTGCCAGCAGTTACAGAGACATCTCTAGCACAGATACGCAGTATTTT,CASSYRDISSTDTQYF
TRBJ1-1,TRBV30,NA,TRBD1,TGTGCCTGGAGTGTATACCAAATGGGACAGACTTTCTTT,CAWSVYQMGQTFF